The rows below give T cell receptor beta chains drawn from one sample of a study of shared clonotypes between healthy human individuals. Measured with immunoSEQ multiplex PCR; TCRdb has only the in-frame clones, and not every one. The table has 640,000 or so clones, around 72% seen once. The specimen sequenced was memory CD4+ T cells sorted from blood. The receptors originated from a woman in her thirties in good health. Each CDR3 is given with its conserved first and last residue. A D gene is named only where the DNA matches it firmly. Clone sizes are given selectively: once, few, many, or a class where the clone is expanded.

D,size,V,J,CDR3,DNA
-,many,TRBV15,TRBJ1-3,CATSREDTGNTIYF,TGTGCCACCAGCAGGGAAGACACTGGAAACACCATATATTTT
-,many,TRBV27,TRBJ2-7,CASSKILQGEQYF,TGTGCCAGCAGCAAGATTCTACAGGGCGAGCAGTACTTC
-,-,TRBV28,TRBJ2-5,CASRDSGPDQETQYF,TGTGCCAGCAGGGATTCCGGGCCAGATCAAGAGACCCAGTACTTC
-,-,TRBV2,TRBJ2-3,CASLIYSGSRSDTQYF,TGTGCCAGCCTTATATACTCGGGGAGCAGGTCAGATACGCAGTATTTT
TRBD1,-,TRBV5-1,TRBJ1-2,CASSPAPRGQGSYTF,TGCGCCAGCAGCCCGGCCCCCCGGGGACAGGGAAGCTACACCTTC
-,-,TRBV28,TRBJ1-1,CASTVPPRTEAFF,TGTGCCAGCACCGTCCCCCCGAGGACTGAAGCTTTCTTT
-,-,TRBV18,TRBJ2-5,CASSPSRGREETQYF,TGTGCCAGCTCACCAAGCAGGGGACGGGAAGAGACCCAGTACTTC
TRBD1,-,TRBV5-1,TRBJ2-2,CASSLVLRTGATGELFF,TGCGCCAGCAGCTTGGTTTTACGGACAGGGGCCACCGGGGAGCTGTTTTTT
-,-,TRBV19,TRBJ2-2,CASSIWAQSNTGELFF,TGTGCCAGTAGTATCTGGGCCCAATCCAACACCGGGGAGCTGTTTTTT
-,once,TRBV11-2,TRBJ2-3,CASSLSYFSGTGTDTQYF,TGTGCCAGCAGCTTATCTTATTTTAGCGGGACAGGCACAGATACGCAGTATTTT
TRBD1,many,TRBV7-9,TRBJ2-5,CASTRTGFTSRETQYF,TGTGCCAGCACCAGGACAGGGTTCACGTCGCGAGAGACCCAGTACTTC